Below are 18 T cell receptor beta chains sequenced from a single sample in a study of identical twins. TCRdb re-called the 5' RACE reads with MiXCR, one entry per CDR3 protein. Here the sample spans about 490,000 distinct CDR3 sequences, 13% to 15% being singletons. This sample was shared with a second study, whose subject was yellow fever vaccine responses in identical twins.

The sample comprised CD4+ T cells sorted from blood. The receptors shown here come from a woman under 30 in good health.

J is TRBJ2-7 and V is TRBV15; 11 bases are shared with TRBD2. Germline CDR1 reads LNHNV; CDR2 reads YYDKDF (reference sequence). The CDR3 sequence is 16 residues long. V lost 5 bases to trimming and J lost 4 bases; unmatched junction nucleotides: 10. The CDR3 nucleotides read TGTGCCACCAGCTCCCCCCCGACTAGCGGGAATTACGAGCAGTACTTC. Amino acid sequence: CATSSPPTSGNYEQYF.

The table lists this clonotype with a few counts. V usage is TRBV6-5 and J usage is TRBJ2-3, with 9 nucleotides matching TRBD2. The CDR3 has 16 amino acids. Trimming at V came to 0 bases and at J to 6 bases, leaving 7 bases not matched to a gene. The V gene's germline CDR1 is MNHEY and CDR2 SVGAGI. The CDR3 spells CASSYSPSGVGDTQYF. Here the CDR3 DNA reads TGTGCCAGCAGTTACTCGCCTAGCGGGGTTGGTGATACGCAGTATTTT.

This clonotype was picked up a small number of times. The V gene is TRBV10-3, the J gene TRBJ2-3; D is perhaps TRBD2 (6 bases). This CDR3 is 14 amino acids long. Germline values: CDR1 ENHRY, CDR2 SYGVKD. Trimming took 8 bases from V and 5 from J, leaving 17 bases between them. The CDR3 DNA sequence: TGTGCCATCTGGGCGGGACGGGAGAAAGATACGCAGTATTTT. Amino acid sequence: CAIWAGREKDTQYF.

The V and J genes are TRBV28 and TRBJ1-5; D is undetermined. With 4 bases removed from V and 2 bases from J, the gap between germline ends came to 12 bases. In germline, CDR1 is MDHEN, CDR2 SYDVKM. The CDR3 has 15 residues. The chain's CDR3 is CASSSSGGGNQPQHF. CDR3 DNA: TGTGCCAGCAGTTCATCCGGCGGTGGCAATCAGCCCCAGCATTTT. The full variable domain, rest sourced from reference TRBV28 and TRBJ1-5, is DVKVTQSSRYLVKRTGEKVFLECVQDMDHENMFWYRQDPGLGLRLIYFSYDVKMKEKGDIPEGYSVSREKKERFSLILESASTNQTSMYLCASSSSGGGNQPQHFGDGTRLSIL.

In its sample, this clonotype was seen a few times. V usage is TRBV12-3 or TRBV12-4 and J usage is TRBJ1-1; D remains unclear. V lost 7 bases and J 1 base, leaving 13 bases between the germline ends. This CDR3 is 14 amino acids long. CDR3 in amino acids: CASTISGSNTEAFF. The CDR3 DNA sequence: TGTGCCAGCACTATCTCGGGGTCGAACACTGAAGCTTTCTTT.

The sample holds one count of this clonotype. Its ends do not fully match the called genes, so a read error is possible. This chain links TRBV6-5 with TRBJ2-5; no firm D call. The CDR3 has 14 residues. CDR1 MNHEY and CDR2 SVGAGI come from the germline V gene. The CDR3, as DNA: TGTGCCAGCAGTTACGCCAGGACCCAAGGGACCCAGTACTTC. Translation: CASSYARTQGTQYF.

This clonotype was seen more than once but under ten times. The J gene is TRBJ2-2, the V gene TRBV12-3 or TRBV12-4; D is possibly TRBD1 (6 bases). Trimming took off 5 bases at V and 6 bases at J, with 13 bases between the two ends. This CDR3 is built from 14 residues. The CDR3 loop reads CASSPVGGPGELFF. CDR3 DNA: TGTGCCAGCAGTCCCGTTGGGGGCCCCGGGGAGCTGTTTTTT.

The chain carries TRBV6-5 and TRBJ2-1; D is possibly TRBD1 or TRBD2 (5 bases each). Trimming stripped 4 bases from V and 4 bases from J, with 20 bases between. This CDR3 region has 17 residues. Germline V CDR1 and CDR2: MNHEY, SVGAGI. In DNA form, the CDR3 reads TGTGCCAGCAGTTCCATATTTGGGGGACGGACTTACAATGAGCAGTTCTTC. Protein: CASSSIFGGRTYNEQFF.

This clonotype was seen a few times. The J gene is TRBJ2-1, the V gene TRBV20-1; 9 positions agree with TRBD2. V trimming: 6 bases; J trimming: 9 bases; junction bases outside the gene matches: 9. The CDR3 has 13 amino acids. Germline V gives CDR1 DFQATT, CDR2 SNEGSKA (reference sequence). The CDR3 DNA sequence: TGCAGTGCCTTGGTGCCAGCGGGGGGTGAGCAGTTCTTC. This gives the protein CSALVPAGGEQFF.

The chain has TRBV4-1 and TRBJ2-1; 11 positions match TRBD2. The CDR3 is made up of 16 amino acids. V shed 1 base and J 7 bases; nucleotides not matched to a gene: 6. The V gene's germline CDR1 is MGHRA and CDR2 YSYEKL. The CDR3 is CASSQGEASGRNEQFF. The CDR3 nucleotides are TGCGCCAGCAGCCAAGGTGAGGCTAGCGGGAGGAATGAGCAGTTCTTC.

The chain is built from TRBV6-5 and TRBJ2-1, with 7 nucleotides matching TRBD1. The CDR3 extends over 18 amino acids. The trim removed 2 bases at V and 4 bases at J, leaving 14 bases unmatched. Germline V lookup: CDR1 MNHEY, CDR2 SVGAGI. This CDR3 is CASSYPGQAEGNYNEQFF. For the CDR3, the DNA is TGTGCCAGCAGTTACCCTGGACAGGCTGAGGGGAATTACAATGAGCAGTTCTTC.

This clonotype was seen a handful of times. The CDR3 loop is CSVGLRPQETQYF. Written as DNA, the CDR3 is TGCAGCGTTGGCCTCCGACCTCAAGAGACCCAGTACTTC. The V gene is TRBV29-1, the J gene TRBJ2-5; D unresolved. CDR3 length: 13 residues. V lost 4 bases to trimming and J lost 2 bases, with 11 bases between them. Germline V gene data show CDR1 as SQVTM and CDR2 as ANQGSEA.

The chain carries TRBV4-2 and TRBJ2-1; 10 bases map to TRBD2. The CDR3 has 19 amino acids. Germline V gene sequence: CDR1 LGHNA, CDR2 YNFKEQ. The V gene end was trimmed by 5 bases and the J gene end by 0 bases; junction bases not matched to a gene: 13. The DNA for the CDR3 is TGTGCCAGCAGCGGCGCCCCTACTAGCGGGAAGAGCTCCTACAATGAGCAGTTCTTC. It encodes CASSGAPTSGKSSYNEQFF.

The table lists this clonotype with a few counts. The J gene is TRBJ1-5, the V gene TRBV4-1; TRBD1 might be the D (5 bases). Trimming took off 4 bases at V and 6 bases at J, with 22 bases between the two ends. This CDR3 contains 17 residues. Germline lookup yields CDR1 MGHRA and CDR2 YSYEKL. The CDR3: CASSLTQRGGNAQPQHF. CDR3 sequence (DNA): TGCGCCAGCAGCCTGACCCAGCGGGGGGGGAACGCTCAGCCCCAGCATTTT.

This clonotype was recorded a few times. The rearrangement joins TRBV12-3 or TRBV12-4 to TRBJ2-4; D is perhaps TRBD1 (6 bases). Trimming removed 3 bases from V and 7 bases from J, with 10 bases in between. The length of the CDR3 is 13 residues. The CDR3: CASSFRQGNIQYF. DNA of the CDR3: TGTGCCAGCAGTTTTCGTCAGGGGAACATTCAGTACTTC.

There are many counts of this clonotype. J is TRBJ2-3 and V is TRBV5-1; 7 bases are shared with TRBD1. This CDR3 contains 16 residues. V was clipped by 1 base and J by 4 bases; unmatched bases: 9. Germline CDR1 SGHRS, CDR2 YFSETQ. CDR3 protein: CASSLTFKGAADTQYF. CDR3 DNA: TGCGCCAGCAGCTTGACGTTTAAGGGGGCGGCAGATACGCAGTATTTT.

This clonotype was detected a few times. The rearrangement uses TRBV6-5 and TRBJ1-4; D may be TRBD1 (5 bases). The V and J ends lost 1 base and 4 bases respectively, with 10 bases between them. The germline gives CDR1 MNHEY, CDR2 SVGAGI. This CDR3 has 15 residues. The CDR3, as DNA: TGTGCCAGCAGTTACTTCGGCCAGGGTAATGAAAAACTGTTTTTT. Its protein product is CASSYFGQGNEKLFF.

This clonotype appeared a few times. The V and J genes are TRBV5-1 and TRBJ2-3; maybe TRBD1 (5 bases). CDR3 length equals 15 residues. Per the germline V gene, CDR1 is SGHRS and CDR2 is YFSETQ. V shed 9 bases and J shed 0 bases, with 17 bases lying between them. The CDR3 DNA reads as TGCGCCACCAACCCAGGGCGGACAAGCACAGATACGCAGTATTTT. Its protein is CATNPGRTSTDTQYF.